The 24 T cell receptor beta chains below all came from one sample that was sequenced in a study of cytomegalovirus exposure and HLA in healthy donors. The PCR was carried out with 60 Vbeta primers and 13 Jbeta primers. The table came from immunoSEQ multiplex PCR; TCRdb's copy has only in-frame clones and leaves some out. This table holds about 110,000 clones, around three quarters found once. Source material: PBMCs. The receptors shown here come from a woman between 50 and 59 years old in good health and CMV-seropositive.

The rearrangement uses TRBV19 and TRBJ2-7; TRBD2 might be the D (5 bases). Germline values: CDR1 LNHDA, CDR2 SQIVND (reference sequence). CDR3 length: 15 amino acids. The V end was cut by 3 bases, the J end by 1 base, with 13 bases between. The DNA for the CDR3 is TGTGCCAGTAGTATGAGGGTCAATCCTTCCTACGAGCAGTACTTC. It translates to CASSMRVNPSYEQYF.

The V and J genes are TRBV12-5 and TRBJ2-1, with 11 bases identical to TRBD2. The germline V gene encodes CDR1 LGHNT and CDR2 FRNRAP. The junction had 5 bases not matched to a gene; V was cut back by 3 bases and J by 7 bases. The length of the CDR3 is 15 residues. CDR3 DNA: TGTGCTAGTGGTTTAGGTAGCGGGGGGGCTAATGAGCAGTTCTTC. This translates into CASGLGSGGANEQFF.

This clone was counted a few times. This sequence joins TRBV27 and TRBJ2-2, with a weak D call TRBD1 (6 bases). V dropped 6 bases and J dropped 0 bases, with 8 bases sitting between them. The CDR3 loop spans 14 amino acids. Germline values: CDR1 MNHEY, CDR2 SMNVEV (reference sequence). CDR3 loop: CASRGTTNTGELFF. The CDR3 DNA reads TGTGCCAGCAGGGGGACAACGAACACCGGGGAGCTGTTTTTT.

The CDR3 here is CASSPPPSSYNEQFF. CDR3 DNA sequence: TGTGCCAGCAGCCCCCCTCCCAGCTCCTACAATGAGCAGTTCTTC. The chain links TRBV7-9 to TRBJ2-1, with D hard to call. The CDR3 contains 15 residues. Germline V gene sequence: CDR1 SEHNR, CDR2 FQNEAQ (reference sequence). V shed 5 bases and J shed 0 bases, with 11 bases lying between them.

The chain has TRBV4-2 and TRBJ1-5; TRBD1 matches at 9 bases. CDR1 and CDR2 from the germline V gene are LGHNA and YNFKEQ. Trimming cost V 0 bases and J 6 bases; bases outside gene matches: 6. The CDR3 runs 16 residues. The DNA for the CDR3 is TGTGCCAGCAGCCAAGATAACAAGGGACAGGGTCAGCCCCAGCATTTT. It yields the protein CASSQDNKGQGQPQHF.

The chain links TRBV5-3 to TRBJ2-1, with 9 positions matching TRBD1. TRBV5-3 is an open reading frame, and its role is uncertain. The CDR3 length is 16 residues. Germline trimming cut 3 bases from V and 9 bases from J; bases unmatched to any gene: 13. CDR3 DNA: TGTGCCAGAAGCTCGCACAGGGGGCGTAACGGATCTGAGCAGTTCTTC. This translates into CARSSHRGRNGSEQFF.

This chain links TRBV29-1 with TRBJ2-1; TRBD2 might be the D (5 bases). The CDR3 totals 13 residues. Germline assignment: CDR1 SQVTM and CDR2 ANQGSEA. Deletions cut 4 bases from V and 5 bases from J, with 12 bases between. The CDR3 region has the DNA TGCAGCGTTGGGAGGTCCGCTAACAATGAGCAGTTCTTC. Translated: CSVGRSANNEQFF.

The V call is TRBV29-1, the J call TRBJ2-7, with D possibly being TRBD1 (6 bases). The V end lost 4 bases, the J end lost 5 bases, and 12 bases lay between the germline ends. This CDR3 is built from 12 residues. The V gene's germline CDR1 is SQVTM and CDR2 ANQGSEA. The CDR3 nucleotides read TGCAGCGTTGGACGGCAGGGGAACGAGCAGTACTTC. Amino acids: CSVGRQGNEQYF.

The CDR3 bases are TGTGCCAGCAGCTTAGAACAGGGCGGAAACATTCAGTACTTC. Its protein product is CASSLEQGGNIQYF. The chain links TRBV7-9 to TRBJ2-4; D possibly corresponds to TRBD1 (6 bases). Trimming pared 1 base from V and 6 bases from J, leaving 10 bases between. The CDR3 consists of 14 residues. The germline V gene encodes CDR1 SEHNR and CDR2 FQNEAQ (reference sequence). Variable domain in full (rest from reference TRBV7-9 and TRBJ2-4): DTGVSQNPRHKITKRGQNVTFRCDPISEHNRLYWYRQTLGQGPEFLTYFQNEAQLEKSRLLSDRFSAERPKGSFSTLEIQRTEQGDSAMYLCASSLEQGGNIQYFGAGTRLSVL.

CDR3 DNA: TGTGCCAGCAGCGGGAGGACTAGCGGGGCCTACAATGAGCAGTTCTTC. Protein: CASSGRTSGAYNEQFF. V gene TRBV7-9 combines with J gene TRBJ2-1; 12 nucleotides agree with TRBD2. In germline, CDR1 is SEHNR, CDR2 FQNEAQ (reference sequence). Trimming took 5 bases from V and 2 from J; bases not matched to a gene: 4. The CDR3 spans 16 residues.

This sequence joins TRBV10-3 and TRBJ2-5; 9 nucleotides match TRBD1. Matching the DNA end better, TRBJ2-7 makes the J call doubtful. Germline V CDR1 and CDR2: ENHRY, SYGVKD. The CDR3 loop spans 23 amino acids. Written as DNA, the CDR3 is TGTGCCATCAGTGAACCGGGGGGACAGGGTAATCGAACGGGGGTAATCAGCTCCTACGAGCAGTACTTC. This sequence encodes CAISEPGGQGNRTGVISSYEQYF.

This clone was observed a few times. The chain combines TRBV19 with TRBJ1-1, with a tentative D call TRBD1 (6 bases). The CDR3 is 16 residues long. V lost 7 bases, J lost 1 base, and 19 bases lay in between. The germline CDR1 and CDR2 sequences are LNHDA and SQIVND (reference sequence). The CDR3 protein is CASTIFLGQKNTEAFF. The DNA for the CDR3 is TGTGCCAGTACCATATTCTTAGGACAGAAGAACACTGAAGCTTTCTTT. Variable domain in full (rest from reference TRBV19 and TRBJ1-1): DGGITQSPKYLFRKEGQNVTLSCEQNLNHDAMYWYRQDPGQGLRLIYYSQIVNDFQKGDIAEGYSVSREKKESFPLTVTSAQKNPTAFYLCASTIFLGQKNTEAFFGQGTRLTVV.

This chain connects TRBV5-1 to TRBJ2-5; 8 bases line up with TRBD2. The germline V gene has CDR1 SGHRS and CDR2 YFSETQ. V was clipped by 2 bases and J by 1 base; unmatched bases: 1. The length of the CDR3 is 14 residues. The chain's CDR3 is CASSLSGGQETQYF. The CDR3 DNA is TGCGCCAGCAGCTTAAGCGGGGGCCAAGAGACCCAGTACTTC.

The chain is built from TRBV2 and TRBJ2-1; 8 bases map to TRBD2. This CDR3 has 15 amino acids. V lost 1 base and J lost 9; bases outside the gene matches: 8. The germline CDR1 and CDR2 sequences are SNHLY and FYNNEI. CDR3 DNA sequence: TGTGCCAGCAGTGAAGACGGGGGGGCCGTGGGTGAGCAGTTCTTC. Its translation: CASSEDGGAVGEQFF.

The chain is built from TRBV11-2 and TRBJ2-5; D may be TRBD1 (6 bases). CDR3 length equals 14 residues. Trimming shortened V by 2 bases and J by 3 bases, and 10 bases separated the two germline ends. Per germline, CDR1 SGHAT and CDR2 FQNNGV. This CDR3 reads CASSLQGLKETQYF. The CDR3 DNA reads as TGTGCCAGCAGCTTACAGGGGTTGAAAGAGACCCAGTACTTC.

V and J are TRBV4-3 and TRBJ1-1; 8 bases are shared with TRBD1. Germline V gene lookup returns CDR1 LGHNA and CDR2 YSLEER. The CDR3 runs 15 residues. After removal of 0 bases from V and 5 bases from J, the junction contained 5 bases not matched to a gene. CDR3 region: CASSQDQGAETEAFF. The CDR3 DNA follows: TGCGCCAGCAGCCAAGATCAGGGGGCAGAAACTGAAGCTTTCTTT.

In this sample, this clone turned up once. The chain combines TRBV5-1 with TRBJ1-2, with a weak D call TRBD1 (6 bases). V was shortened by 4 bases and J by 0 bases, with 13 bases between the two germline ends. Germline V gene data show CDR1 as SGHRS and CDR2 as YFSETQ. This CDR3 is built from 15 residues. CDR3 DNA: TGCGCCAGCAGCGACCCCAGGGGAGCTAACTATGGCTACACCTTC. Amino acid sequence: CASSDPRGANYGYTF.

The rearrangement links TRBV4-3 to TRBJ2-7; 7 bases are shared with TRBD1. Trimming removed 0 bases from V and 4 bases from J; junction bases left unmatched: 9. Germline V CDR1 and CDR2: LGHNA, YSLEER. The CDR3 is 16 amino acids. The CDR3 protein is CASSQEWTQGWYEQYF. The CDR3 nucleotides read TGCGCCAGCAGCCAAGAATGGACACAGGGGTGGTACGAGCAGTACTTC.

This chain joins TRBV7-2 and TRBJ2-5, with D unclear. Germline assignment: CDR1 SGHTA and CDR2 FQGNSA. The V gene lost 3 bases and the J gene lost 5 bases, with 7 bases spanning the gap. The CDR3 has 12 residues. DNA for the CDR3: TGTGCCAGCAGCTTGTTCCCGGAGACCCAGTACTTC. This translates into CASSLFPETQYF.

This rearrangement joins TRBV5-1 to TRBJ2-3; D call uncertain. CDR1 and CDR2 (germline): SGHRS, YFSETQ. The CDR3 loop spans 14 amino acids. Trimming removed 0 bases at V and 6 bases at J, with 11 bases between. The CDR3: CASSLAPGADTQYF. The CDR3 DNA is TGCGCCAGCAGCTTGGCCCCGGGTGCGGATACGCAGTATTTT.

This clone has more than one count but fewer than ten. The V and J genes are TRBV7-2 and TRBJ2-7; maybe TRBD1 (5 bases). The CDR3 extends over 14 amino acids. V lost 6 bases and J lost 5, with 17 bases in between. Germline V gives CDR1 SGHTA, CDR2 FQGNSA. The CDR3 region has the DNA TGTGCCAGCAGTTCCCGGGCAGGGCAGGACGAGCAGTACTTC. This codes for CASSSRAGQDEQYF.

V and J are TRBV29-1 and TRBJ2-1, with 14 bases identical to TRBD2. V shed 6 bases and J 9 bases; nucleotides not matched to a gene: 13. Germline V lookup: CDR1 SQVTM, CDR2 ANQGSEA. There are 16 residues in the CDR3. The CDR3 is CSVESTGTSGGIEQFF. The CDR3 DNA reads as TGCAGCGTAGAAAGCACCGGGACTAGCGGGGGCATTGAGCAGTTCTTC.

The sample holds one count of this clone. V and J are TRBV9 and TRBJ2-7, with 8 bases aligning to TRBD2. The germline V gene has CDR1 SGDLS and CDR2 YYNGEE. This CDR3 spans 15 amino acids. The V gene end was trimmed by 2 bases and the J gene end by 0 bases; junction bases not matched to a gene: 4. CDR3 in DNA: TGTGCCAGCAGCGTGGGCGGGGGGAACTCCTACGAGCAGTACTTC. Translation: CASSVGGGNSYEQYF.

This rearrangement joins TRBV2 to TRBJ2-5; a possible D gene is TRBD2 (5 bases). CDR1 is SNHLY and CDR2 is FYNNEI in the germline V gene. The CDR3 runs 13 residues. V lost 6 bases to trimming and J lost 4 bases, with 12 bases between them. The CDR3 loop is CASRTDSIETQYF. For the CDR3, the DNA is TGTGCCAGCAGGACGGACTCCATAGAGACCCAGTACTTC.